The clone carrying this TCR beta chain was seen a handful of times. This entry is derived from a study of blood T cell repertoires in COVID-19. The assay was immunoSEQ multiplex PCR, and TCRdb's table has in-frame clones only and misses some. Of 120,000 or so clones in the sample, 60% to 85% are singletons; the top ten hold 2% to 2.5%. The source is a man aged 70-80 years with acute or convalescent COVID-19. Sequencing was carried out using peripheral blood.

The DNA of the CDR3 is TGTGCCAGCAGTTACAGTTGGAGCAAAGAAAAACTGTTTTTT. Protein: CASSYSWSKEKLFF. The chain carries TRBV6-5 and TRBJ1-4, with D unresolved. The CDR3 consists of 14 residues. The V end was cut by 2 bases, the J end by 8 bases, with 12 bases between. Germline CDR1 reads MNHEY; CDR2 reads SVGAGI.